The T cell receptor beta chain described here comes from a study of T cells expressing NK-cell markers. Study background: Each TCR beta repertoire originated in sorted T cells that were CD3+CD56+NKG2C+, CD3+CD56+NKG2C- or CD3+CD56-NKG2C+. Seven of the eight sequenced donors were classified as HCMV-seropositive, and one was classified as seronegative.

Details on this clonotype: The antigen remains undetermined.

Germline V CDR1 and CDR2: DFQATT, SNEGSKA (reference sequence). CDR3 length equals 15 residues. From the 5' RACE reads, TCRdb lists one entry per CDR3 protein and no DNA. The sample yields roughly 350,000 distinct CDR3 sequences, of which the top ten take up 4% to 6.5%. Study observations and caveats: In several donors, these clonotypes also led the CD3+CD56-NKG2C+ fraction.

This clonotype originated in a man between 18 and 69 years old in good health. The V and J genes are TRBV20-1 and TRBJ1-6; TCRdb reports TRBD1, a call that lacks DNA to check it against. Sample: blood T cells: a sorted CD56 or NKG2C T cell subset, CD4+ or CD8+ T cells, or bulk PBMC T cells (not recorded which). CDR3 in amino acids: CSASSIDRANSPLHF.